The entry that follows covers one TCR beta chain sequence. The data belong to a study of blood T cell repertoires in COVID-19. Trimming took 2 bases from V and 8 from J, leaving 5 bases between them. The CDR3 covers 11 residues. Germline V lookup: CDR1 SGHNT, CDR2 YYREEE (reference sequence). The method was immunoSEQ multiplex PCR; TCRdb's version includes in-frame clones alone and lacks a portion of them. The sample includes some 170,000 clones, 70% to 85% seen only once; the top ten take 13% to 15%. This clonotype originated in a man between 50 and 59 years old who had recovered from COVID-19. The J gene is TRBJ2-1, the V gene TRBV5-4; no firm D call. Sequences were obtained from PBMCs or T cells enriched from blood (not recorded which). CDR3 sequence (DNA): TGTGCCAGCAGCTTTTATCATGAGCAGTTCTTC. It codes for CASSFYHEQFF.